What follows are 24 T cell receptor beta chains derived from one specimen sequenced in a study of cytomegalovirus exposure and HLA in healthy donors. Primers included in the PCR were 60 Vbeta and 13 Jbeta primers. Libraries were prepared by immunoSEQ multiplex PCR; TCRdb keeps only in-frame clonotypes and omits some of them. The table shows 150,000 to 200,000 clones, with 76% occurring only once. Sequenced: PBMCs. The receptors shown here come from a man between 18 and 29 years old in good health and CMV-seronegative.

The V gene is TRBV28, the J gene TRBJ1-5; maybe TRBD1 (5 bases). Between the trimmed V and J ends, which lost 2 bases and 7 bases, there was a span of 12 bases. Germline CDR1 and CDR2: MDHEN and SYDVKM. The CDR3 length is 14 residues. The CDR3 nucleotides read TGTGCCAGCAGTTTAATAGGGGCTGGCCAGCCCCAGCATTTT. It codes for CASSLIGAGQPQHF.

The chain uses TRBV2 and TRBJ2-1; 12 bases are a match to TRBD2. Looked up from germline, CDR1 is SNHLY and CDR2 is FYNNEI. The V gene end was trimmed by 2 bases and the J gene end by 8 bases; junction bases not matched to a gene: 10. CDR3 length: 17 amino acids. CDR3 in amino acids: CASSELPSGRASDEQFF. The CDR3 nucleotides are TGTGCCAGCAGTGAATTACCTAGCGGGAGGGCTAGCGATGAGCAGTTCTTC.

The chain has TRBV4-1 and TRBJ1-2, with a weak D call TRBD1 (5 bases). Trimming stripped 3 bases from V and 2 bases from J, with 13 bases between. From germline, CDR1 is MGHRA and CDR2 YSYEKL. The CDR3 spans 15 residues. CDR3 nucleotide sequence: TGCGCCAGCAGCCACTTCACGGGGGAGAACTATGGCTACACCTTC. It yields the protein CASSHFTGENYGYTF.

The chain has TRBV7-6 and TRBJ1-1, with 7 bases aligning to TRBD1. V was clipped by 5 bases and J by 0 bases; unmatched bases: 15. Germline assignment: CDR1 SGHVS and CDR2 FNYEAQ. The CDR3 loop spans 18 amino acids. CDR3 amino acids: CASSPRAGGQYMNTEAFF. Written as DNA, the CDR3 is TGTGCCAGCAGCCCACGAGCGGGGGGACAGTACATGAACACTGAAGCTTTCTTT.

This clone was counted only a few times. This chain joins TRBV30 and TRBJ1-4; maybe TRBD1 (5 bases). Germline-derived CDR1 and CDR2 are GTSNPN and SVGIG (reference sequence). The CDR3 consists of 14 residues. V lost 3 bases to trimming and J lost 3 bases, with 11 bases between them. CDR3: CAWSRLGANEKLFF. Here the CDR3 DNA reads TGTGCCTGGAGCCGCTTAGGGGCTAATGAAAAACTGTTTTTT.

V usage is TRBV27 and J usage is TRBJ1-6; D might be TRBD1 (5 bases). The CDR3 totals 15 residues. The V gene lost 0 bases and the J gene lost 10 bases, with 13 bases spanning the gap. Germline V CDR1 and CDR2: MNHEY, SMNVEV (reference sequence). The CDR3 DNA follows: TGTGCCAGCAGTTTATCGATCAGGGTTAACTCACCCCTCCACTTT. This codes for CASSLSIRVNSPLHF.

The chain joins TRBV5-1 to TRBJ2-1; 14 bases align to TRBD2. The J segment lost 7 bases and the V segment lost 0 bases, leaving 3 bases of the junction unmatched. Germline CDR1 is SGHRS and CDR2 is YFSETQ. The CDR3 runs 16 residues. The CDR3 DNA reads TGCGCCAGCAGCTTGGAGGGACTAGCGGGAGTAAATGAGCAGTTCTTC. Translated, it gives CASSLEGLAGVNEQFF.

The chain uses TRBV28 and TRBJ2-7; 8 bases fit TRBD1. Losses at the gene ends were 5 bases for V and 3 bases for J; bases not matched to a gene: 12. The CDR3 extends over 16 amino acids. Per germline, CDR1 MDHEN and CDR2 SYDVKM. The CDR3 spells CASSNRRPGGFYEQYF. DNA for the CDR3: TGTGCCAGCAGTAACCGTAGGCCAGGGGGCTTCTACGAGCAGTACTTC.

V and J are TRBV7-2 and TRBJ1-5; 7 bases align to TRBD1. The CDR3 contains 19 residues. CDR1 and CDR2 from the germline V gene are SGHTA and FQGNSA. V trimming: 0 bases; J trimming: 0 bases; junction bases outside the gene matches: 11. The CDR3: CASSLAVGRGVRSNQPQHF. The CDR3 coding sequence is TGTGCCAGCAGCTTAGCCGTGGGCAGGGGGGTACGTAGCAATCAGCCCCAGCATTTT.

The chain is built from TRBV6-4 and TRBJ2-1; D possibly corresponds to TRBD2 (5 bases). CDR3 length: 13 amino acids. The V end was cut by 2 bases, the J end by 8 bases, with 10 bases between. In germline, CDR1 is MRHNA, CDR2 SNTAGT. The DNA of the CDR3 is TGTGCCAGCAGTGACGTAGCCGGGGATGAGCAGTTCTTC. Encoded protein: CASSDVAGDEQFF.

The chain carries TRBV7-2 and TRBJ2-1, with D possibly matching TRBD1 (5 bases). Trimming pared 3 bases from V and 10 bases from J, leaving 13 bases between. CDR1 is SGHTA, CDR2 FQGNSA, per germline. The CDR3 covers 13 residues. CDR3: CASSFGRDREQFF. The CDR3 DNA is TGTGCCAGCAGCTTCGGCAGGGATCGGGAGCAGTTCTTC.

This chain joins TRBV18 and TRBJ2-3; D might be TRBD1 (6 bases). The CDR3 is 15 residues long. Trimming left V 3 bases short and J 5 bases short, with 15 bases between. The germline CDR1 and CDR2 sequences are KGHSH and LQKENI. CDR3 in DNA: TGTGCCAGCTCACCTCGGGACCCCAGGGGAGATACGCAGTATTTT. It yields the protein CASSPRDPRGDTQYF.

This chain uses TRBV5-1 with TRBJ2-3, with 9 bases matching TRBD2. V trimming: 4 bases; J trimming: 1 base; junction bases outside the gene matches: 7. There are 16 residues in the CDR3. CDR1 and CDR2 from the germline V gene are SGHRS and YFSETQ. CDR3 sequence: CASSKSGRQRTDTQYF. CDR3 in DNA: TGCGCCAGCAGCAAGAGCGGGAGGCAACGCACAGATACGCAGTATTTT.

This sequence joins TRBV27 and TRBJ2-7, with D perhaps TRBD2 (5 bases). V was cut by 6 bases and J by 1 base, with 16 bases left in between. The CDR3 contains 15 residues. CDR1 is MNHEY and CDR2 is SMNVEV in the germline V gene (reference sequence). CDR3 amino acids: CASRPLGGRSYEQYF. The DNA for the CDR3 is TGTGCCAGCAGGCCCCTCGGCGGGCGGTCCTACGAGCAGTACTTC.

The V call is TRBV29-1, the J call TRBJ2-3, with TRBD1 identical over 7 bases. The CDR3 extends over 12 amino acids. Germline assignment: CDR1 SQVTM and CDR2 ANQGSEA. Unmatched junction bases numbered 2, after V lost 7 bases and J lost 1 base. The CDR3 protein is CSAGTGTDTQYF. The DNA for the CDR3 is TGCAGCGCCGGGACAGGCACAGATACGCAGTATTTT.

The chain joins TRBV6-1 to TRBJ1-2; TRBD1 matches 7 bases. CDR3 size: 15 residues. From germline, CDR1 is MNHNS and CDR2 SASEGT. V was pared by 2 bases and J by 6 bases, with 9 bases of the junction left unmatched. The CDR3 DNA reads TGTGCCAGCAGTGAAAACGGGGCAGGGGGGAATGGCTACACCTTC. It is translated as CASSENGAGGNGYTF.

The table lists this clone with a few counts. The rearrangement links TRBV28 to TRBJ2-7, with TRBD1 matching 9 bases. The CDR3 contains 15 residues. The germline V gene encodes CDR1 MDHEN and CDR2 SYDVKM. V lost 5 bases, J lost 7 bases, and 12 bases stayed unmatched. CDR3 sequence reads: CASSTPQGASREQYF. DNA of the CDR3: TGTGCCAGCAGTACTCCACAGGGGGCATCGAGGGAGCAGTACTTC.

The rearrangement joins TRBV10-2 to TRBJ2-5; 8 positions agree with TRBD2. The CDR3 is 14 amino acids. The germline V gene has CDR1 WSHSY and CDR2 SAAADI. V dropped 5 bases and J dropped 4; count of bases not matched to a gene: 6. CDR3 coding DNA: TGCGCCAGCAGTAGCGGGGGAGGGAGAGAGACCCAGTACTTC. Translation gives CASSSGGGRETQYF.

This clone was observed a single time. The chain is built from TRBV28 and TRBJ1-5; 7 nucleotides align to TRBD1. The CDR3 has 16 amino acids. Losses at the gene ends were 5 bases for V and 6 bases for J; bases not matched to a gene: 13. CDR1 is MDHEN and CDR2 is SYDVKM in the germline V gene. CDR3 nucleotide sequence: TGTGCCAGCAGTCCCCATACAGGGGCAACGGGTCAGCCCCAGCATTTT. As protein: CASSPHTGATGQPQHF.

A few counts support this clone. The chain has TRBV9 and TRBJ1-5; D is perhaps TRBD1 (5 bases). Germline V gene lookup returns CDR1 SGDLS and CDR2 YYNGEE. Between the trimmed V and J ends, which lost 0 bases and 2 bases, there was a span of 9 bases. There are 15 residues in the CDR3. CDR3 in DNA: TGTGCCAGCAGCGTAGGCGGGGGAGGCAATCAGCCCCAGCATTTT. This sequence encodes CASSVGGGGNQPQHF.

The chain joins TRBV18 to TRBJ2-2; D is perhaps TRBD1 (5 bases). The CDR3 runs to 14 residues. V lost 6 bases, J lost 2 bases, and 10 bases lay in between. CDR1 is KGHSH and CDR2 is LQKENI in the germline V gene. CDR3 amino acids: CASSIQDNTGELFF. As DNA, the CDR3 is TGTGCCAGCTCTATACAGGATAACACCGGGGAGCTGTTTTTT.

The chain couples TRBV5-6 to TRBJ1-1, with D tentatively TRBD1 (5 bases). V lost 0 bases, J lost 1 base, and 10 bases lay in between. Germline V gene lookup returns CDR1 SGHDT and CDR2 YYEEEE. This CDR3 comprises 15 residues. The CDR3 region is CASSLDRGKNTEAFF. The CDR3 region has the DNA TGTGCCAGCAGCTTGGATCGGGGGAAGAACACTGAAGCTTTCTTT.

The genes are TRBV10-1 and TRBJ1-4, with D unclear. Trimming pared 1 base from V and 0 bases from J, leaving 9 bases between. This CDR3 has 16 residues. The germline CDR1 and CDR2 sequences are WNHNN and SYGVQD (reference sequence). The CDR3 reads CASSEFREATNEKLFF. Written as DNA, the CDR3 is TGCGCCAGCAGTGAGTTTCGAGAAGCAACTAATGAAAAACTGTTTTTT.

The rearrangement links TRBV19 to TRBJ2-7, with a tentative D call TRBD2 (6 bases). The CDR3 sequence is 13 residues long. The V end was cut by 4 bases, the J end by 7 bases, with 14 bases between. Germline CDR1 LNHDA, CDR2 SQIVND (reference sequence). CDR3 coding DNA: TGTGCCAGTAGTAGGGAGGCCCCAGGGGAGCAGTACTTC. As protein: CASSREAPGEQYF.